This T cell receptor beta chain was sequenced for a study of Ad26.COV2.S vaccination and SARS-CoV-2 variants. The table came from immunoSEQ multiplex PCR; TCRdb's copy has only in-frame clones and leaves some out. Among hundreds of thousands of clones, approximately 86% were seen once, and the ten largest hold roughly a tenth. The CDR3 is 13 residues long. Looked up from germline, CDR1 is SEHNR and CDR2 is FQNEAQ (reference sequence). Trimming took off 5 bases at V and 8 bases at J, with 15 bases between the two ends. Treatment: some 19 received Ad26.COV2.S at low or high dose, single or two shots; 5 received placebo; per-sample allocation not given. Day 63 after the first injection of vaccine or placebo was the sampling time.

The V call is TRBV7-9, the J call TRBJ1-2; D call uncertain. The starting material was peripheral blood, obtained in a trial of Ad26.COV2.S vaccine versus placebo. The receptor was derived from a person aged 18-60 years who received the Ad26.COV2.S COVID-19 vaccine or a placebo. CDR3 loop: CASSPPDVVGYTF. CDR3 DNA sequence: TGTGCCAGCAGCCCACCGGACGTTGTAGGCTACACCTTC.